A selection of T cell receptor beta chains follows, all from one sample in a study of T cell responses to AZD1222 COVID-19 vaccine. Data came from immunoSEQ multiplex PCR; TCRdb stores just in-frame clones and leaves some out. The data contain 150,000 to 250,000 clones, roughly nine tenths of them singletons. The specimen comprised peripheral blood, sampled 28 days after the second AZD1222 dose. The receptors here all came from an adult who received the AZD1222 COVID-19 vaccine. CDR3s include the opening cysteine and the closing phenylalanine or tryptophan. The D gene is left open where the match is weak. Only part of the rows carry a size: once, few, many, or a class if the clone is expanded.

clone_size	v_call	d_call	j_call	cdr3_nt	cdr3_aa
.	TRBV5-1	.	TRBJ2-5	TGCGCCAGCAGCTTGGATATCAGACAAGAGACCCAGTACTTC	CASSLDIRQETQYF
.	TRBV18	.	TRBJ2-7	TGTGCCAGCTCACCGACTAGGTTCACCGAGCAGTACTTC	CASSPTRFTEQYF
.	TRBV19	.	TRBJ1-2	TGTGCCAGTAGTGGGGCCAGGGCTGGCTACACCTTC	CASSGARAGYTF
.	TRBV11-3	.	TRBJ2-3	TGTGCCAGCAGCTTAGACCCAGGGGATACGCAGTATTTT	CASSLDPGDTQYF
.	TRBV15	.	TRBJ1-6	TGTGCCACCAGCAGAGATTCACCCCTCCACTTT	CATSRDSPLHF
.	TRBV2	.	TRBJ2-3	TGTGCCAGCAGCGCCGGAGCGGACACAGATACGCAGTATTTT	CASSAGADTDTQYF
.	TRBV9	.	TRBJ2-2	TGTGCCAGCAGCCGTAATACCGGGGAGCTGTTTTTT	CASSRNTGELFF
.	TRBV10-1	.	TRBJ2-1	TGCGCCAGCAGTGTTGGGGGATCCTCCTACAATGAGCAGTTCTTC	CASSVGGSSYNEQFF
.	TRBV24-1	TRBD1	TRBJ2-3	TGTGCCACCAGTACAAGACAGGGGGCCATAGATACGCAGTATTTT	CATSTRQGAIDTQYF
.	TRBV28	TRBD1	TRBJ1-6	TGTGCCAGCAGTTTAGGGGGACAGGGGAGCTCACCCCTCCACTTT	CASSLGGQGSSPLHF
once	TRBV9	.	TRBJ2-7	TGTGCCAGCAGCGTAGGGATTAGCGAGCAGTACTTC	CASSVGISEQYF
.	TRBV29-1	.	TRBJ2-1	TGCAGCGTGGCGAGCTCCTACAATGAGCAGTTCTTC	CSVASSYNEQFF
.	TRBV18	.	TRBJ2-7	TGTGCCAGCTCCCTGGCCCAAGGAGGCGAGCAGTACTTC	CASSLAQGGEQYF
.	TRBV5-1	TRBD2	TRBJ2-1	TGCGCCAGCAGCCTTGACGGGGGGTACAATGAGCAGTTCTTC	CASSLDGGYNEQFF
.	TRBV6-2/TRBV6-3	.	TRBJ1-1	TGTGCCAGCAGCCCTGGACAGTTCTATTTGAACACTGAAGCTTTCTTT	CASSPGQFYLNTEAFF
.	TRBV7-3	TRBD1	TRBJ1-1	TGTGCCAGCAGCTTAAGAGGGGGCGGAAACACTGAAGCTTTCTTT	CASSLRGGGNTEAFF
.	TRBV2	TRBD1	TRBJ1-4	TGTGCCAGCAGTCCCCGGGACAGGGAATTCGAAAAACTGTTTTTT	CASSPRDREFEKLFF
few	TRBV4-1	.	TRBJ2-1	TGCGCCAGCAGCCAAGTCTATGGCAATGAGCAGTTCTTC	CASSQVYGNEQFF
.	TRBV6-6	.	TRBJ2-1	TGTGCCAGCAGTCGGGAGTCTGGTGAGCAGTTCTTC	CASSRESGEQFF
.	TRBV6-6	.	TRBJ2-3	TGTGCCAGCAGTTATAGGGGGGCTAGCACAGATACGCAGTATTTT	CASSYRGASTDTQYF
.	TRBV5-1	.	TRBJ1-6	TGCGCCACCGCAAGGGCCCCCCAGGGCCAGAGCTCCTATAATTCATCCCTCCACTTT	CATARAPQGQSSYNSSLHF
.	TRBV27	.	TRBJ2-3	TGTGCCAGCAGTTTGACCCGGGATACGCAGTATTTT	CASSLTRDTQYF